Each of the 28 T cell receptor beta chains below was sequenced from the same sample in a study of blood T cell repertoires in COVID-19. Assay: immunoSEQ multiplex PCR; the TCRdb copy retains only in-frame clones and omits some. The table includes more than 150,000 clones, 86% detected once. Sequencing was performed on peripheral blood. All receptors come from a man aged 18 to 29 with acute or convalescent COVID-19.

This clone occurred once. The chain carries TRBV25-1 and TRBJ1-4; D call uncertain. V gave up 4 bases and J gave up 0 bases, with 12 bases separating them. Germline V gene sequence: CDR1 MGHDK, CDR2 SYGVNS. The CDR3 contains 16 residues. The CDR3 DNA follows: TGTGCCAGCAGTGTTTCGGAGGGAGCAACTAATGAAAAACTGTTTTTT. Its protein is CASSVSEGATNEKLFF.

This rearrangement joins TRBV12-3 or TRBV12-4 to TRBJ1-2, with 9 bases aligning to TRBD1. This CDR3 region has 12 residues. The V and J ends lost 6 bases and 7 bases, in that order; junction bases with no gene match: 3. CDR3 region: CASRHRGPGYTF. The CDR3 DNA is TGTGCCAGCAGGCACAGGGGGCCTGGCTACACCTTC.

The chain has TRBV7-3 and TRBJ2-3; the D is unclear. The CDR3 is 13 residues long. V lost 3 bases, J lost 1 base, and 5 bases lay in between. CDR1 is SGHTA, CDR2 FQGTGA, per germline. The CDR3 sequence: CASSFPGTDTQYF. The CDR3 bases are TGTGCCAGCAGCTTTCCAGGCACAGATACGCAGTATTTT.

V and J are TRBV7-8 and TRBJ2-7, with 7 bases lining up with TRBD1. Germline V gene data show CDR1 as SGHVS and CDR2 as FQNEAQ. V lost 4 bases and J lost 6; bases outside the gene matches: 6. CDR3 length: 13 residues. The CDR3 nucleotides are TGTGCCAGCAGCTCTACAGGGGTTGGCGAGCAGTACGTC. Amino acid sequence: CASSSTGVGEQYV.

The table lists this clone with a few counts. Here the CDR3 DNA reads TGTGCCAGCAGCTGGGCCCAAAACCCTCGGAGGAATAATTCACCCCTCCACTTT. It is translated as CASSWAQNPRRNNSPLHF. V and J are TRBV5-6 and TRBJ1-6; D gene uncertain. Trimming took off 3 bases at V and 5 bases at J, with 21 bases between the two ends. Germline V gives CDR1 SGHDT, CDR2 YYEEEE. This CDR3 contains 18 residues. The full variable domain, with the rest looked up from reference TRBV5-6 and TRBJ1-6, is DAGVTQSPTHLIKTRGQQVTLRCSPKSGHDTVSWYQQALGQGPQFIFQYYEEEERQRGNFPDRFSGHQFPNYSSELNVNALLLGDSALYLCASSWAQNPRRNNSPLHFGNGTRLTVT.

The V and J genes are TRBV28 and TRBJ2-7; no clear D gene. The CDR3 runs 11 residues. In germline, CDR1 is MDHEN, CDR2 SYDVKM. V was cut by 6 bases and J by 2 bases, with 5 bases left in between. The CDR3 loop reads CASRGTYEQYV. In DNA form, the CDR3 reads TGTGCCAGCAGGGGCACCTACGAGCAGTACGTC.

The genes are TRBV27 and TRBJ2-7; a possible D gene is TRBD2 (6 bases). This CDR3 region has 13 residues. Trimming took 5 bases from V and 0 from J, leaving 8 bases between them. CDR1 is MNHEY and CDR2 is SMNVEV in the germline V gene (reference sequence). The CDR3 DNA reads TGTGCCAGCAGTACCGGGAGCTCCTACGAGCAGTACTTC. Translated: CASSTGSSYEQYF.

The V and J genes are TRBV12-3 or TRBV12-4 and TRBJ2-3; D is unresolved. Trimming left V 3 bases short and J 6 bases short, with 4 bases between. The CDR3 extends over 11 amino acids. The CDR3 region is CASSFIDTQYF. CDR3 coding DNA: TGTGCCAGCAGTTTCATTGATACGCAGTATTTT.

The gene calls are TRBV12-3 or TRBV12-4 and TRBJ1-2; no firm D call. The V gene lost 5 bases and the J gene lost 8 bases, with 15 bases spanning the gap. The CDR3 runs to 13 residues. CDR3 amino acids: CASSPQGESGYTF. The DNA for the CDR3 is TGTGCCAGCAGTCCCCAAGGAGAGTCCGGCTACACCTTC.

The chain uses TRBV23-1 and TRBJ2-5, with TRBD2 matching 8 bases. Being an ORF, TRBV23-1 has a function that is uncertain. J gave up 7 bases and V 10 bases, and 14 bases lay outside the gene matches. The CDR3 consists of 14 residues. The CDR3, as DNA: TGCGCCAACCCTCCCAGCGGGGGCGGTGGGACCCAGTACTTC. Translating gives CANPPSGGGGTQYF.

The chain carries TRBV19 and TRBJ1-5; D ambiguous. CDR3 length: 12 amino acids. Between the trimmed V and J ends, which lost 5 bases and 1 base, there was a span of 3 bases. Germline CDR1 LNHDA, CDR2 SQIVND (reference sequence). CDR3 sequence: CASSLSNQPQHF. The CDR3 DNA reads as TGTGCCAGTAGTCTAAGCAATCAGCCCCAGCATTTT.

The chain links TRBV2 to TRBJ1-1; D unclear. The CDR3 is 14 amino acids. Trimming took 7 bases from V and 0 from J, leaving 12 bases between them. Germline V gene lookup returns CDR1 SNHLY and CDR2 FYNNEI. The CDR3 DNA reads as TGTGCCAGCAAGATGGGCCTGATGAACACTGAAGCTTTCTTT. Its translation is CASKMGLMNTEAFF.

The chain employs TRBV30 and TRBJ1-2; 8 bases are shared with TRBD1. The CDR3 consists of 14 residues. The germline V gene has CDR1 GTSNPN and CDR2 SVGIG (reference sequence). The V and J ends lost 3 bases and 3 bases, in that order; junction bases with no gene match: 6. In DNA, the CDR3 is TGTGCCTGGAGCCAGGGGGCGAGGGACTATGGCTACACCTTC. Its protein product is CAWSQGARDYGYTF. Complete variable domain (other parts from reference TRBV30 and TRBJ1-2): SQTIHQWPATLVQPVGSPLSLECTVEGTSNPNLYWYRQAAGRGLQLLFYSVGIGQISSEVPQNLSASRPQDRQFILSSKKLLLSDSGFYLCAWSQGARDYGYTFGSGTRLTVV.

This clone was recorded only once. The rearrangement links TRBV10-3 to TRBJ2-7; a weak D match, TRBD2 (5 bases). The CDR3 covers 14 residues. Germline lookup yields CDR1 ENHRY and CDR2 SYGVKD. Trimming removed 0 bases from V and 6 bases from J, with 12 bases in between. The CDR3: CAISESNGLSEQYV. In nucleotides, the CDR3 is TGTGCCATCAGTGAGTCCAACGGACTCTCCGAGCAGTACGTC.

The chain recombines TRBV10-2 with TRBJ2-7; TRBD1 agrees at 12 bases. The V gene's germline CDR1 is WSHSY and CDR2 SAAADI. This CDR3 comprises 15 residues. Trimming cost V 3 bases and J 4 bases; bases outside gene matches: 4. The CDR3 protein is CASSEPGQGAYEQYV. The CDR3 bases are TGCGCCAGCAGTGAACCGGGACAGGGGGCGTACGAGCAGTACGTC.

V gene TRBV7-3 combines with J gene TRBJ1-3; D perhaps matches TRBD1 (6 bases). This CDR3 comprises 17 residues. Trimming removed 2 bases at V and 0 bases at J, with 14 bases between. The germline gives CDR1 SGHTA, CDR2 FQGTGA. In nucleotides, the CDR3 is TGTGCCAGCAGCTTAGACCAAGGGGGTCGCTCTGGAAACACCATATATTTT. Residues: CASSLDQGGRSGNTIYF.

The CDR3 DNA sequence: TGTGCCAGTAGCGCGGGGACAGGGGACTACGAGCAGTACTTC. Its translation is CASSAGTGDYEQYF. V gene TRBV19 combines with J gene TRBJ2-7, with TRBD1 matching 10 bases. Trimming took 6 bases from V and 3 from J; bases not matched to a gene: 5. CDR1 is LNHDA, CDR2 SQIVND, per germline (reference sequence). CDR3 length: 14 residues.

The V and J genes are TRBV20-1 and TRBJ2-1; D remains ambiguous. This CDR3 has 11 residues. CDR1 and CDR2 from the germline V gene are DFQATT and SNEGSKA (reference sequence). The germline V and J ends were trimmed by 4 bases and 6 bases, with 7 bases remaining between them. CDR3 residues: CSAMASNEQFF. The DNA for the CDR3 is TGCAGTGCTATGGCCTCCAATGAGCAGTTCTTC.

V gene TRBV28 combines with J gene TRBJ1-1; D is unresolved. Germline CDR1 and CDR2: MDHEN and SYDVKM. The CDR3 loop spans 11 amino acids. V was shortened by 5 bases and J by 6 bases, with 7 bases between the two germline ends. The CDR3 DNA reads TGTGCCAGCAGTCAGAGGGCTGAAGCTTTCTTT. Encoded protein: CASSQRAEAFF.

This clone was seen just once. This chain joins TRBV16 and TRBJ1-3; D uncertain. This CDR3 has 12 amino acids. CDR1 is KGHSY and CDR2 is FQNENV in the germline V gene. The V gene lost 4 bases and the J gene lost 4 bases, with 5 bases spanning the gap. The CDR3 here is CASSLQGNTIYF. DNA for the CDR3: TGTGCCAGCAGCCTGCAGGGAAACACCATATATTTT.

The CDR3 reads CASSVGQGSNYGYTF. DNA for the CDR3: TGTGCCAGCAGCGTAGGACAGGGCTCTAACTATGGCTACACCTTC. This chain links TRBV9 with TRBJ1-2; 7 positions match TRBD1. V gave up 0 bases and J gave up 0 bases; unmatched junction bases: 2. Germline V gives CDR1 SGDLS, CDR2 YYNGEE. The CDR3 consists of 15 residues.

This clone was seen more than once but under ten times. The chain carries TRBV11-2 and TRBJ1-2; perhaps TRBD1 as D (5 bases). Between the trimmed V and J ends, which lost 5 bases and 4 bases, there was a span of 14 bases. The CDR3 runs to 14 residues. CDR1 and CDR2 (germline): SGHAT, FQNNGV. CDR3 nucleotide sequence: TGTGCCAGCAGCCCGGACACCATTGGCTATGGCTACACCTTC. This sequence encodes CASSPDTIGYGYTF.

The chain combines TRBV30 with TRBJ1-2; D gene uncertain. CDR3 length: 13 residues. V lost 3 bases and J 2 bases, leaving 10 bases between the germline ends. Per germline, CDR1 GTSNPN and CDR2 SVGIG (reference sequence). In DNA, the CDR3 is TGTGCCTGGAGAAATAGTTTGAACTATGGCTACACCTTC. Translating gives CAWRNSLNYGYTF.

V is TRBV30 and J is TRBJ2-1, with D possibly TRBD2 on 6 matching bases. The length of the CDR3 is 15 residues. Trimming removed 0 bases at V and 4 bases at J, with 13 bases between. Germline values: CDR1 GTSNPN, CDR2 SVGIG (reference sequence). The DNA for the CDR3 is TGTGCCTGGAGTGTCCTAGCGACGGCTTACAATGAGCAGTTCTTC. Translation: CAWSVLATAYNEQFF.

V gene TRBV6-5 combines with J gene TRBJ2-3; D is possibly TRBD2 (7 bases). Trimming took off 4 bases at V and 4 bases at J, with 18 bases between the two ends. The germline V gene has CDR1 MNHEY and CDR2 SVGAGI. The CDR3 length is 16 residues. CDR3 region: CASSSLPGGQSDTQYF. CDR3 nucleotides: TGTGCCAGCAGTTCCCTACCCGGGGGGCAGTCAGATACGCAGTATTTT.

The chain carries TRBV28 and TRBJ1-1; D possibly corresponds to TRBD1 (5 bases). Trimming pared 6 bases from V and 0 bases from J, leaving 14 bases between. Germline CDR1 is MDHEN and CDR2 is SYDVKM. This CDR3 is built from 15 residues. The DNA for the CDR3 is TGTGCCAGCAGCCTTGACAGAGGCATGAACACTGAAGCTTTCTTT. As protein: CASSLDRGMNTEAFF.

This clone was observed a single time. The chain recombines TRBV6-5 with TRBJ2-5; 8 bases map to TRBD2. The junction had 9 bases not matched to a gene; V was cut back by 8 bases and J by 4 bases. Germline V lookup: CDR1 MNHEY, CDR2 SVGAGI. The CDR3 is 14 amino acids. The CDR3 DNA reads as TGTGCCAGCGCCTTGCGGGGGGCCCGAGAGACCCAGTACTTC. Residues: CASALRGARETQYF.

The V and J genes are TRBV21-1 and TRBJ2-4; the table's TRBD1 call for D was not verified on the DNA. TRBV21-1 is reported as a pseudogene. This CDR3 region has 18 residues. Written as DNA, the CDR3 is TGTGCCAGCAGCAAATGGAGGGGAAGGAAGGACAGGGTCTTTTTTCAGTACTTC. This codes for CASSKWRGRKDRVFFQYF.